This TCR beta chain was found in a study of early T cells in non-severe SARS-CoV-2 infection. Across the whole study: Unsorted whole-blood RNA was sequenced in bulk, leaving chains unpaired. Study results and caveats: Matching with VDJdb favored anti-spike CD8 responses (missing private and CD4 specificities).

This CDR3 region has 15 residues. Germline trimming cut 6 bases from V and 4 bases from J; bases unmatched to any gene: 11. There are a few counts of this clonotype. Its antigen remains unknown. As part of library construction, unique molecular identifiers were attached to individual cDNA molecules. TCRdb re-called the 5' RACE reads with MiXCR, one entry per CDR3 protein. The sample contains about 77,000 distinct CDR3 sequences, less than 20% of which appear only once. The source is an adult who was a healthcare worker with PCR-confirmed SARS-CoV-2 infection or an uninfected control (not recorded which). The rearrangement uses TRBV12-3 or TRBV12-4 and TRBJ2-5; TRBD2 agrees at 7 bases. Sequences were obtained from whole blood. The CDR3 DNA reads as TGTGCCAGCAGACGTGGGAGGGCCCTCGGAGAGACCCAGTACTTC. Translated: CASRRGRALGETQYF.